Listed here is a single T cell receptor (beta chain). These data come from a study of cytomegalovirus exposure and HLA in healthy donors. It was with 60 Vbeta and 13 Jbeta primers that the PCR ran. Assay: immunoSEQ multiplex PCR; the TCRdb copy retains only in-frame clones and omits some. The data show about 140,000 clones, about 80% seen once. The V end was cut by 10 bases, the J end by 1 base, with 17 bases between. The CDR3 runs to 14 residues. The germline V gene encodes CDR1 MNHEY and CDR2 SVGAGI. This sequence was found in a man aged 30 to 45 in good health and CMV-seropositive. This sequence joins TRBV6-5 and TRBJ2-7, with D tentatively TRBD1 (6 bases). The sample taken for sequencing was PBMCs. CDR3 bases: TGTGCCACATCGCCCCAGGGGCATTCCTACGAGCAGTACTTC. Translating it yields CATSPQGHSYEQYF.